This entry is about one T cell receptor beta chain. The sample originates from a study of blood T cell repertoires in COVID-19. As for the study in general: The analysed material was cDNA or gDNA that came from T cells, B-cell-depleted T cells, or PBMCs.

Original processing methods: Researchers report that nucleated cell counts were estimated from reference gene primer amplification. Clones were sequenced by immunoSEQ multiplex PCR, and TCRdb holds only the in-frame ones, with some missing. That table is the source of V, J and clone size, and D and trimming were worked out from the DNA. The sample consists of 200,000 to 250,000 clones, about 83% of them appearing once. CDR3 length equals 14 residues. With V trimmed by 5 bases and J by 8 bases, 6 bases remained unmatched. Per the germline V gene, CDR1 is SGHNT and CDR2 is YYREEE (reference sequence). The origin of this receptor is a woman between 50 and 59 years old with acute or convalescent COVID-19. This chain links TRBV5-4 with TRBJ1-6, with TRBD1 identical over 8 bases. The sample was peripheral blood. This CDR3 is CASRVQGAYSPLHF. CDR3 DNA: TGTGCCAGCAGGGTGCAGGGGGCGTATTCACCCCTCCACTTT.